This TCR beta chain was documented in a study of tissue T cells after allogeneic stem cell transplantation. Broader study findings: The patient cohort was small and clinically heterogeneous, with limited sampling depth.

Sequencing of TCRbeta CDR3 at survey depth gave sequences and template counts. Profiling relied on immunoSEQ multiplex PCR, and the TCRdb table lists in-frame clones only, not all of them. This table has around 6,400 clones, approximately 56% appearing once. This CDR3 contains 12 residues. V shed 7 bases and J shed 4 bases, with 7 bases lying between them. Per germline, CDR1 KGHDR and CDR2 SFDVKD. About this clone itself: Its matching antigen is unknown.

J is TRBJ1-3 and V is TRBV24-1, with no clear D. This sequence was found in an older female donor with lung cancer. The starting material was duodenum tissue, obtained at autopsy. In DNA form, the CDR3 reads TGTGCCACCAGGGACCCAGGAAACACCATATATTTT. Amino acid sequence: CATRDPGNTIYF.